Below, 21 T cell receptor beta chains from the same sample are listed, as sequenced in a study of blood T cell repertoires in COVID-19. Repertoires were generated with immunoSEQ multiplex PCR, while TCRdb's copy carries only in-frame clones and drops some. Among about 370,000 clones listed, around 92% were seen once. Input material: peripheral blood. The receptors here all came from a woman younger than 45 with COVID-19, enrolled during active disease.

This chain uses TRBV9 with TRBJ2-1; the match to TRBD1 covers 7 bases. V dropped 6 bases and J dropped 0; count of bases not matched to a gene: 6. The CDR3 contains 15 residues. Per germline, CDR1 SGDLS and CDR2 YYNGEE. CDR3 protein: CASNRDRPSYNEQFF. The CDR3 coding sequence is TGTGCCAGCAATCGGGACAGACCCTCCTACAATGAGCAGTTCTTC. The full variable domain, completed using reference TRBV9 and TRBJ2-1, is DSGVTQTPKHLITATGQRVTLRCSPRSGDLSVYWYQQSLDQGLQFLIQYYNGEERAKGNILERFSAQQFPDLHSELNLSSLELGDSALYFCASNRDRPSYNEQFFGPGTRLTVL.

The chain is built from TRBV6-2 or TRBV6-3 and TRBJ2-6; TRBD1 might be the D (5 bases). CDR3 length equals 19 residues. Trimming removed 5 bases at V and 0 bases at J, with 20 bases between. CDR1 is MNHEY, CDR2 SVGEGT, per germline. CDR3 amino acids: CASSTRDSYYRSGANVLTF. The CDR3, as DNA: TGTGCCAGCAGTACCAGAGACAGCTACTACCGCTCTGGGGCCAACGTCCTGACTTTC.

The chain recombines TRBV11-2 with TRBJ2-7; D uncertain. CDR1 and CDR2 (germline): SGHAT, FQNNGV. V gave up 1 base and J gave up 0 bases, with 10 bases separating them. The CDR3 contains 15 residues. The CDR3 sequence: CASSLVASSSYEQYF. As DNA, the CDR3 is TGTGCCAGCAGCTTAGTCGCCTCTAGCTCCTACGAGCAGTACTTC. The full variable domain, with the rest looked up from reference TRBV11-2 and TRBJ2-7, is EAGVAQSPRYKIIEKRQSVAFWCNPISGHATLYWYQQILGQGPKLLIQFQNNGVVDDSQLPKDRFSAERLKGVDSTLKIQPAKLEDSAVYLCASSLVASSSYEQYFGPGTRLTVT.

This clone was observed a single time. The chain recombines TRBV6-6 with TRBJ2-2; 7 bases align to TRBD2. The germline V gene has CDR1 MNHNY and CDR2 SVGAGI (reference sequence). Trimming took 3 bases from V and 9 from J; bases not matched to a gene: 7. This CDR3 is built from 14 residues. The CDR3 coding sequence is TGTGCCAGCAGTTATCAGGGAGGGATACGGGAGCTGTTTTTT. Its translation: CASSYQGGIRELFF.

V gene TRBV11-3 combines with J gene TRBJ2-3; TRBD2 matches 10 bases. Losses at the gene ends were 5 bases for V and 7 bases for J; bases not matched to a gene: 6. CDR1 and CDR2 from the germline V gene are SGHNT and YENEEA. CDR3 size: 14 residues. In DNA form, the CDR3 reads TGTGCCAGCAGCCTGGCTAGCGGGAGTTATACGCAGTATTTT. It is translated as CASSLASGSYTQYF.

CDR3 in amino acids: CASSRQGSGANVLTF. CDR3 DNA: TGTGCCAGCAGTAGACAGGGCTCTGGGGCCAACGTCCTGACTTTC. The V call is TRBV2, the J call TRBJ2-6; 7 bases are shared with TRBD1. The CDR3 sequence is 15 residues long. Per germline, CDR1 SNHLY and CDR2 FYNNEI. Trimming took 5 bases from V and 0 from J; bases not matched to a gene: 1.

This chain connects TRBV27 to TRBJ2-1; maybe TRBD2 (6 bases). Germline V lookup: CDR1 MNHEY, CDR2 SMNVEV (reference sequence). This CDR3 contains 16 residues. Trimming removed 3 bases from V and 9 bases from J, with 21 bases in between. The CDR3 loop is CASSFTGTPAGGEQFF. CDR3 nucleotide sequence: TGTGCCAGCAGTTTCACGGGGACCCCCGCCGGGGGTGAGCAGTTCTTC.

The rearrangement joins TRBV19 to TRBJ2-6; 11 bases align to TRBD2. CDR1 and CDR2 from the germline V gene are LNHDA and SQIVND (reference sequence). The CDR3 loop spans 19 amino acids. Trimming at V came to 5 bases and at J to 0 bases, leaving 9 bases not matched to a gene. The CDR3 is CASSPGTSGPTSGANVLTF. Here the CDR3 DNA reads TGTGCCAGTAGTCCCGGGACTAGCGGACCTACCTCTGGGGCCAACGTCCTGACTTTC. The variable domain in full, completed from reference TRBV19 and TRBJ2-6, reads DGGITQSPKYLFRKEGQNVTLSCEQNLNHDAMYWYRQDPGQGLRLIYYSQIVNDFQKGDIAEGYSVSREKKESFPLTVTSAQKNPTAFYLCASSPGTSGPTSGANVLTFGAGSRLTVL.

This clone came up a few times. The chain joins TRBV7-8 to TRBJ2-1, with TRBD2 matching over 11 bases. Per germline, CDR1 SGHVS and CDR2 FQNEAQ. This CDR3 is built from 16 residues. V lost 5 bases and J lost 4; bases outside the gene matches: 7. The DNA for the CDR3 is TGTGCCAGCAGCCTTAGCGGGAGGGGGATTTACAATGAGCAGTTCTTC. Amino acid sequence: CASSLSGRGIYNEQFF. Full variable domain (missing parts from reference TRBV7-8 and TRBJ2-1): GAGVSQSPRYKVAKRGQDVALRCDPISGHVSLFWYQQALGQGPEFLTYFQNEAQLDKSGLPSDRFFAERPEGSVSTLKIQRTQQEDSAVYLCASSLSGRGIYNEQFFGPGTRLTVL.

The chain has TRBV18 and TRBJ2-1, with 7 bases lining up with TRBD1. The CDR3 covers 14 residues. J was trimmed by 4 bases and V by 10 bases; bases with no gene match: 10. Per germline, CDR1 KGHSH and CDR2 LQKENI. The CDR3 protein is CATVQGQPYNEQFF. As DNA, the CDR3 is TGTGCCACCGTCCAGGGACAGCCTTACAATGAGCAGTTCTTC.

The rearrangement links TRBV27 to TRBJ1-6; 7 bases line up with TRBD1. V was clipped by 6 bases and J by 9 bases; unmatched bases: 5. CDR3 length: 13 amino acids. Germline loops: CDR1 MNHEY, CDR2 SMNVEV (reference sequence). CDR3 bases: TGTGCCAGCAGCCAAGACAGGGCTTCACCCCTCCACTTT. Its translation: CASSQDRASPLHF.

The genes are TRBV4-1 and TRBJ2-5; a possible D gene is TRBD2 (5 bases). Germline CDR1 and CDR2: MGHRA and YSYEKL. V shed 2 bases and J shed 1 base, with 11 bases lying between them. CDR3 length: 15 amino acids. The CDR3 nucleotides read TGCGCCAGCAGCCAAACACCGGGGAGCCAAGAGACCCAGTACTTC. Protein product: CASSQTPGSQETQYF.

V is TRBV7-9 and J is TRBJ2-5, with 10 bases aligning to TRBD1. Trimming at V came to 4 bases and at J to 4 bases, leaving 12 bases not matched to a gene. Per the germline V gene, CDR1 is SEHNR and CDR2 is FQNEAQ (reference sequence). The CDR3 consists of 17 residues. The CDR3 DNA follows: TGTGCCAGCAGCTACCCGACCGGGACAGGGGATGGAGAGACCCAGTACTTC. Protein product: CASSYPTGTGDGETQYF.

The rearrangement joins TRBV6-6 to TRBJ2-1; 7 nucleotides align to TRBD1. J was trimmed by 8 bases and V by 7 bases; bases with no gene match: 14. The CDR3 runs 15 residues. Per germline, CDR1 MNHNY and CDR2 SVGAGI (reference sequence). The CDR3 DNA sequence: TGTGCCAGCAAAAGTTTAGGCAGGGGGAAGGATGAGCAGTTCTTC. Translation: CASKSLGRGKDEQFF.

The chain is built from TRBV7-2 and TRBJ1-2; the D is unclear. V was pared by 1 base and J by 6 bases, with 9 bases between. CDR1 and CDR2 (germline): SGHTA, FQGNSA. This CDR3 has 13 residues. DNA of the CDR3: TGTGCCAGCAGCTTAGGAGGGTTCGATGGCTACACCTTC. Translated: CASSLGGFDGYTF.

The chain couples TRBV7-2 to TRBJ1-5; 7 positions agree with TRBD1. This CDR3 has 13 amino acids. The V gene's germline CDR1 is SGHTA and CDR2 FQGNSA. With 5 bases clipped from V and 6 bases from J, the junction kept 4 bases outside the gene matches. CDR3 region: CASSPRQGQPQHF. Written as DNA, the CDR3 is TGTGCCAGCAGCCCTAGACAGGGTCAGCCCCAGCATTTT.

This clone was recorded once. The chain uses TRBV27 and TRBJ2-1; 10 bases are shared with TRBD2. Trimming cost V 2 bases and J 1 base; bases outside gene matches: 8. The germline V gene has CDR1 MNHEY and CDR2 SMNVEV (reference sequence). The CDR3 length is 18 residues. The CDR3: CASSLVAGGSYSYNEQFF. For the CDR3, the DNA is TGTGCCAGCAGTTTAGTAGCGGGAGGATCTTATTCCTACAATGAGCAGTTCTTC.

This clone came up once. This chain uses TRBV11-3 with TRBJ1-4, with D perhaps matching TRBD1 (6 bases). This CDR3 spans 18 amino acids. The V gene's germline CDR1 is SGHNT and CDR2 YENEEA. The ends were cut back, 5 bases at V and 0 bases at J, with 19 bases in the middle. CDR3 in DNA: TGTGCCAGCAGCCCAGGGGCGGGTTCCGTTGCAACTAATGAAAAACTGTTTTTT. Protein: CASSPGAGSVATNEKLFF.

The chain links TRBV5-1 to TRBJ1-1; 7 nucleotides agree with TRBD1. Germline loops: CDR1 SGHRS, CDR2 YFSETQ. The CDR3 contains 14 residues. Unmatched junction bases numbered 7, after V lost 3 bases and J lost 5 bases. The CDR3 loop is CASSSGGSGTEAFF. CDR3 bases: TGCGCCAGCAGCTCAGGGGGTAGCGGAACTGAAGCTTTCTTT. Full variable domain (remainder filled in from reference TRBV5-1 and TRBJ1-1): KAGVTQTPRYLIKTRGQQVTLSCSPISGHRSVSWYQQTPGQGLQFLFEYFSETQRNKGNFPGRFSGRQFSNSRSEMNVSTLELGDSALYLCASSSGGSGTEAFFGQGTRLTVV.

The table lists this clone with a count of one. V gene TRBV28 combines with J gene TRBJ1-2; possible D gene TRBD1, 6 bases. The V and J ends lost 5 bases and 4 bases respectively, with 17 bases between them. Germline lookup yields CDR1 MDHEN and CDR2 SYDVKM. CDR3 length: 15 residues. CDR3 sequence: CASSTPRTATYGYTF. The CDR3 DNA reads TGTGCCAGCAGTACCCCTCGGACAGCGACCTATGGCTACACCTTC.

The chain couples TRBV5-1 to TRBJ2-7, with TRBD1 identical over 7 bases. The CDR3 has 18 amino acids. With V trimmed by 1 base and J by 0 bases, 13 bases remained unmatched. Germline assignment: CDR1 SGHRS and CDR2 YFSETQ. The CDR3 DNA is TGCGCCAGCAGCTTGACAACCTCGACAGGGCAGAGCTCCTACGAGCAGTACGTC. This translates into CASSLTTSTGQSSYEQYV.